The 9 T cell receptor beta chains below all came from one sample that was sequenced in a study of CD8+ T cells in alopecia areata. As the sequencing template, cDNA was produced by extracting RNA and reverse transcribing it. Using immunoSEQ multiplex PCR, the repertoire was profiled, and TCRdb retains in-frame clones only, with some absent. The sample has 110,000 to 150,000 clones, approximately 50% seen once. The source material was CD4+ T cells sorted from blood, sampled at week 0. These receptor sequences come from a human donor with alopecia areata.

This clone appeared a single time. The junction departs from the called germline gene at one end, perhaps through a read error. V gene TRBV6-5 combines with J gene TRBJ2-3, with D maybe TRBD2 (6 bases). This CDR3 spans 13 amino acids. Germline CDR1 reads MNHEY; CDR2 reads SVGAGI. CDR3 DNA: TGCGCGACGAGGCGGGATAGCACAGATACGCAGTATTTT. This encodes CATRRDSTDTQYF.

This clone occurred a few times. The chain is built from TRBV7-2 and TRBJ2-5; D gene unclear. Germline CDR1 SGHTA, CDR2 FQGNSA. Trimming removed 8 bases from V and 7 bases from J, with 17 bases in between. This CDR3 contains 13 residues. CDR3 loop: CASALGSEGTQYF. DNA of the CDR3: TGTGCCAGCGCCCTGGGGTCTGAAGGGACCCAGTACTTC.

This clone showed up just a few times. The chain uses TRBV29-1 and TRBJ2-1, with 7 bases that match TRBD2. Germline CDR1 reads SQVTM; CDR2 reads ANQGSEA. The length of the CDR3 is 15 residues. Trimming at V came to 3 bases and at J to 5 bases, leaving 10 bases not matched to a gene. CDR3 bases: TGCAGCGTTGAGGGAACTAGCGAGACGAACAATGAGCAGTTCTTC. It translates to CSVEGTSETNNEQFF.

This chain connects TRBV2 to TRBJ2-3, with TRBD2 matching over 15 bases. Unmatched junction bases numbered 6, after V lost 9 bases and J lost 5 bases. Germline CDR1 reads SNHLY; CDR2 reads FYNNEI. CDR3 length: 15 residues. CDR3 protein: CARPGLAGGVDTQYF. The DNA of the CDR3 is TGTGCCAGGCCTGGACTAGCGGGAGGGGTAGATACGCAGTATTTT.

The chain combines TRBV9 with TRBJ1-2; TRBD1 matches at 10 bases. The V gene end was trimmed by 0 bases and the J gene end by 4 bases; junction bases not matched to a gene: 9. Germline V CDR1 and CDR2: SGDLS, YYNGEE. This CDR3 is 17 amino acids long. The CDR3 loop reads CASSVGTGTGAGYGYTF. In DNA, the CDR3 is TGTGCCAGCAGCGTAGGAACCGGGACAGGGGCTGGCTATGGCTACACCTTC.

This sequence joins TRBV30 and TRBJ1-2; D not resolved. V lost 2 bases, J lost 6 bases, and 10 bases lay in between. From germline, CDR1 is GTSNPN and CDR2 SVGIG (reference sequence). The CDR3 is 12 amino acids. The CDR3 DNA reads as TGTGCCTGGAGTTTACTTTTGGATGGCTACACCTTC. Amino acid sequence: CAWSLLLDGYTF.

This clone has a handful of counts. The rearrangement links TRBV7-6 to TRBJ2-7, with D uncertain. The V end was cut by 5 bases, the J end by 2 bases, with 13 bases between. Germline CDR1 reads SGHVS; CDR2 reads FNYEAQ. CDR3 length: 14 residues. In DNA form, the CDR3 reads TGTGCCAGCAGCCCCTCCGGTGGCCCCTACGAGCAGTACTTC. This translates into CASSPSGGPYEQYF.

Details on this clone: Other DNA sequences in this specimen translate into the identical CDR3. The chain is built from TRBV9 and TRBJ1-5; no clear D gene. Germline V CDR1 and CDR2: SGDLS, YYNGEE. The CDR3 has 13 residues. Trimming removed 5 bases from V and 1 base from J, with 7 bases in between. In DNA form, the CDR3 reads TGTGCCAGCAGTATTGACAGCAATCAGCCCCAGCATTTT. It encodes CASSIDSNQPQHF.

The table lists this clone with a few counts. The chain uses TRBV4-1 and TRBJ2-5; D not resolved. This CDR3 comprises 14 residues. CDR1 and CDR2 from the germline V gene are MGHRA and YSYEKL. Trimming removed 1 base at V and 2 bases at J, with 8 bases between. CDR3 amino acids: CASSQAPTQETQYF. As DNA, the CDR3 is TGCGCCAGCAGCCAAGCTCCAACACAAGAGACCCAGTACTTC.